This T cell receptor beta chain was sequenced in a study of cytomegalovirus exposure and HLA in healthy donors. Use of 60 Vbeta and 13 Jbeta primers characterized the PCR. Profiling relied on immunoSEQ multiplex PCR, and the TCRdb table lists in-frame clones only, not all of them. Among just over 150,000 clones listed, 75% to 90% were seen once. Study results and caveats: Later on, analysis showed that most CMV-associated TCR beta chains appeared to be HLA-restricted. Researchers reported in a later analysis that common viral pathogens appeared linked to several top clusters.

This clone was found once. What it binds is not known. The TCR comes from a woman between 18 and 30 years old in good health and CMV-seronegative. Sequences were obtained from PBMCs.

CDR3 coding DNA: TGTGCCAGCAGGCCGGGGGGTATCCAAGAGACCCAGTACTTC. This codes for CASRPGGIQETQYF. The rearrangement uses TRBV2 and TRBJ2-5; 7 bases map to TRBD2. Trimming removed 6 bases from V and 1 base from J; junction bases left unmatched: 5. The germline gives CDR1 SNHLY, CDR2 FYNNEI. The CDR3 totals 14 residues. Together with reference TRBV2 and TRBJ2-5, the CDR3 gives the full variable domain: EPEVTQTPSHQVTQMGQEVILRCVPISNHLYFYWYRQILGQKVEFLVSFYNNEISEKSEIFDDQFSVERPDGSNFTLKIRSTKLEDSAMYFCASRPGGIQETQYFGPGTRLLVL.